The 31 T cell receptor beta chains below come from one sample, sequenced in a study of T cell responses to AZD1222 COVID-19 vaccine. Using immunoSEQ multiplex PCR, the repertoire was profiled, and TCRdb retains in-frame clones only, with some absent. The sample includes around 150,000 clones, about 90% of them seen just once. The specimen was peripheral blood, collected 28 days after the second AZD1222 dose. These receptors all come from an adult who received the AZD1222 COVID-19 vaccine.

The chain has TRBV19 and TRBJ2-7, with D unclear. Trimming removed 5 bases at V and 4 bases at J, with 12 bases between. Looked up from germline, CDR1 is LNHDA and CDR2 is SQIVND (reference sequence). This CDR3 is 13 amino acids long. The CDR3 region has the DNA TGTGCCAGTAGTTGGGCGGACCGTTACGAGCAGTACTTC. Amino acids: CASSWADRYEQYF.

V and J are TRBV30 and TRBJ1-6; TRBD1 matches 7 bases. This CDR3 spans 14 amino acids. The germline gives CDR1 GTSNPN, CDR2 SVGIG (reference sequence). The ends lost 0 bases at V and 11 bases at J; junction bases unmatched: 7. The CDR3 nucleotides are TGTGCCTGGAGTGTTCTACAGGGGCAGGCACCCCTCCACTTT. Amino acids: CAWSVLQGQAPLHF.

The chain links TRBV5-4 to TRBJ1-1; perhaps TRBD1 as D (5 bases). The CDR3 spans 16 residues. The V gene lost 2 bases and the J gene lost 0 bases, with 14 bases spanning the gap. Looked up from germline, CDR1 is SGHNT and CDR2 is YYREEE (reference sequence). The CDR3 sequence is CASSLGAGIMNTEAFF. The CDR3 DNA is TGTGCCAGCAGCTTAGGGGCAGGTATAATGAACACTGAAGCTTTCTTT.

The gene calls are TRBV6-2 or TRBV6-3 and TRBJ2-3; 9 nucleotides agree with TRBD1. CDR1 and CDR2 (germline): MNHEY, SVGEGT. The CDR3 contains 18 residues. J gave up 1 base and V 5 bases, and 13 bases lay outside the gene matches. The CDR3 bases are TGTGCCAGCAGTCGCGGGATTGGGACAGGGATGGGCACAGATACGCAGTATTTT. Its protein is CASSRGIGTGMGTDTQYF.

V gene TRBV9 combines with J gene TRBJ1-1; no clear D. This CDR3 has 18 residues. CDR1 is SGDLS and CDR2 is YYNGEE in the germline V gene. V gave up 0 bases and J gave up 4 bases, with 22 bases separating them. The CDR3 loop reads CASSVVSMLTSAPTEAFF. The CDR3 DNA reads TGTGCCAGCAGCGTAGTTAGCATGCTCACCAGTGCCCCCACTGAAGCTTTCTTT.

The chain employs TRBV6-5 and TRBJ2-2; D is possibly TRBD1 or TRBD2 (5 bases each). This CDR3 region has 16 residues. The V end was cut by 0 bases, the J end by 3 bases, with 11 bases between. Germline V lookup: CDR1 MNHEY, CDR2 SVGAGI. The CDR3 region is CASSYSYEGYTGELFF. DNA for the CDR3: TGTGCCAGCAGTTACTCGTATGAGGGGTACACCGGGGAGCTGTTTTTT.

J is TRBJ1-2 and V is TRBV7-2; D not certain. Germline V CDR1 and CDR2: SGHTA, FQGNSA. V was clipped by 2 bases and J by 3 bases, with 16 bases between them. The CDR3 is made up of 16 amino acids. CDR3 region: CASSLSPARVDYGYTF. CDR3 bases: TGTGCCAGCAGCTTAAGCCCCGCGAGGGTTGACTATGGCTACACCTTC.

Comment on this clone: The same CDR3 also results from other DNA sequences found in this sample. The CDR3: CASSLARSYEQYF. The CDR3 DNA is TGTGCCAGCAGTTTGGCAAGGTCCTACGAGCAGTACTTC. V usage is TRBV12-3 or TRBV12-4 and J usage is TRBJ2-7; D uncertain. Trimming took 3 bases from V and 1 from J, leaving 7 bases between them. The CDR3 extends over 13 amino acids.

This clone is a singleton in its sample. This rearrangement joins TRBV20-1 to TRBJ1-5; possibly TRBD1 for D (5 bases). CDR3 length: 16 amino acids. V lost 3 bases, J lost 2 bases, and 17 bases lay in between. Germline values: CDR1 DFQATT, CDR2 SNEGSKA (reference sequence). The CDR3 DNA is TGCAGTGCTAGTGGCGCACGCAGGGATCGCAATCAGCCCCAGCATTTT. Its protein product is CSASGARRDRNQPQHF.

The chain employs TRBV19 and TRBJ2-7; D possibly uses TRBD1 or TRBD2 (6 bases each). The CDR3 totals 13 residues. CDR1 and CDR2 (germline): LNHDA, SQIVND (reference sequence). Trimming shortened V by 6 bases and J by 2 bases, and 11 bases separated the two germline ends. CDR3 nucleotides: TGTGCCAGTAGCCGGGGGCGGACCTACGAGCAGTACTTC. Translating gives CASSRGRTYEQYF.

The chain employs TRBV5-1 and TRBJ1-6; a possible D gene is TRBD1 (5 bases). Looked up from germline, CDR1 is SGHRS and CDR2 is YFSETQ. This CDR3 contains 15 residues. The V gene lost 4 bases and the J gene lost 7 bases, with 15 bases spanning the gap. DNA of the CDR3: TGCGCCAGCAGCCATTCGACAGAGAGGAATTCACCCCTCCACTTT. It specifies CASSHSTERNSPLHF. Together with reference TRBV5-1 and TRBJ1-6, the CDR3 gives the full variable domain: KAGVTQTPRYLIKTRGQQVTLSCSPISGHRSVSWYQQTPGQGLQFLFEYFSETQRNKGNFPGRFSGRQFSNSRSEMNVSTLELGDSALYLCASSHSTERNSPLHFGNGTRLTVT.

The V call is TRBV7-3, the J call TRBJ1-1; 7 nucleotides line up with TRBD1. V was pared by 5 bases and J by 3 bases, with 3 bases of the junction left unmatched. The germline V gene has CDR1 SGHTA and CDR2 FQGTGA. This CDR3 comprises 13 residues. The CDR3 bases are TGTGCCAGCAGCAACACAGGGGACACTGAAGCTTTCTTT. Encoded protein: CASSNTGDTEAFF.

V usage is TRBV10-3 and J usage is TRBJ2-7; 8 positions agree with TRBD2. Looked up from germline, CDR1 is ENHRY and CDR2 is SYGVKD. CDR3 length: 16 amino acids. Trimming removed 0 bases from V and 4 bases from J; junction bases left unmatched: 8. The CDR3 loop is CAISESSKRGSYEQYF. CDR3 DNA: TGTGCCATCAGTGAGTCGAGTAAGCGGGGGTCGTACGAGCAGTACTTC.

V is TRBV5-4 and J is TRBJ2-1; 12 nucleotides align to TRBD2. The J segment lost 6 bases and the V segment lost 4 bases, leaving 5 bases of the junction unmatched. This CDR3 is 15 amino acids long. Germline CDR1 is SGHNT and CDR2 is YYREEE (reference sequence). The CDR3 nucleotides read TGTGCCAGCAGCGGGAGACTAGCGGGGGCCAATGAGCAGTTCTTC. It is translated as CASSGRLAGANEQFF.

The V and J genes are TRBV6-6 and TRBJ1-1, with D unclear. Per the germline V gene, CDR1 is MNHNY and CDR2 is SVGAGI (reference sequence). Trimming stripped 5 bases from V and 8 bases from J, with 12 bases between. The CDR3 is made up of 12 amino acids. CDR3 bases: TGTGCCAGCAGTCCATCAGATGGGGAAGCTTTCTTT. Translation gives CASSPSDGEAFF.

CDR3 loop: CAISVEGVGTDTQYF. As DNA, the CDR3 is TGTGCCATCAGTGTGGAAGGGGTTGGTACAGATACGCAGTATTTT. The chain employs TRBV10-3 and TRBJ2-3; tentatively, D is TRBD1 (5 bases). CDR3 length: 15 amino acids. The germline V gene encodes CDR1 ENHRY and CDR2 SYGVKD. The germline V and J ends were trimmed by 4 bases and 3 bases, with 14 bases remaining between them.

The CDR3 is CASSPSSDEQYF. The CDR3 DNA reads as TGTGCCAGCTCCCCCTCAAGCGACGAGCAGTACTTC. This chain joins TRBV6-5 and TRBJ2-7; D not resolved. CDR3 length: 12 residues. Germline CDR1 is MNHEY and CDR2 is SVGAGI. The ends were cut back, 8 bases at V and 5 bases at J, with 13 bases in the middle.

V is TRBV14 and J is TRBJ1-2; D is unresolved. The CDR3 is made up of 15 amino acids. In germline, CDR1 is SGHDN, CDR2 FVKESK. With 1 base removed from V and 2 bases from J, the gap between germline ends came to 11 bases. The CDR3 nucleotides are TGTGCCAGCAGCCAAGGGCTCACGCTCAACTATGGCTACACCTTC. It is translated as CASSQGLTLNYGYTF.

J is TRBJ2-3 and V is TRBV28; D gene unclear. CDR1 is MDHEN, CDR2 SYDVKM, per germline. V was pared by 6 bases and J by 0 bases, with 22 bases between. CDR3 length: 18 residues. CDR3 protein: CASRPNVLDPSSTDTQYF. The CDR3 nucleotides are TGTGCCAGCAGGCCAAATGTTCTCGATCCCTCTAGCACAGATACGCAGTATTTT.

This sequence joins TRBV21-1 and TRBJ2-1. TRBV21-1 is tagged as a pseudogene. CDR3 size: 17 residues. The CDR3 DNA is TGTGCCAGCAGCCTTCACTGGGACGACCTAAACTACAATGAGCAGTTCTTC. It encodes CASSLHWDDLNYNEQFF.

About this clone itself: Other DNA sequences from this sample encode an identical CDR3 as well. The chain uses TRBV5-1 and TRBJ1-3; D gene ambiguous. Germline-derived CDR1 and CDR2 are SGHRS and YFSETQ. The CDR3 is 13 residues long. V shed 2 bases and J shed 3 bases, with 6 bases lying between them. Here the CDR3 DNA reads TGCGCCAGCAGCTTAGGCAGTGGAAACACCATATATTTT. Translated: CASSLGSGNTIYF.

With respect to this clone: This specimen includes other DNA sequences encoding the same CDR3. CDR3 sequence reads: CASSFGGNTEAFF. CDR3 nucleotides: TGCGCCAGCAGCTTCGGAGGGAACACTGAAGCTTTCTTT. The chain combines TRBV5-1 with TRBJ1-1; D gene uncertain. Per germline, CDR1 SGHRS and CDR2 YFSETQ. There are 13 residues in the CDR3. With 2 bases removed from V and 1 base from J, the gap between germline ends came to 6 bases.

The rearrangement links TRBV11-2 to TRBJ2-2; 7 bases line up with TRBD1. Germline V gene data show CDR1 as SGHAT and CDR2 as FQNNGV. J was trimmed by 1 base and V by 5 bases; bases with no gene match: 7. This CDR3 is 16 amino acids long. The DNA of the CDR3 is TGTGCCAGCAGCAGGACCGGGACAGTGAACACCGGGGAGCTGTTTTTT. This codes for CASSRTGTVNTGELFF.

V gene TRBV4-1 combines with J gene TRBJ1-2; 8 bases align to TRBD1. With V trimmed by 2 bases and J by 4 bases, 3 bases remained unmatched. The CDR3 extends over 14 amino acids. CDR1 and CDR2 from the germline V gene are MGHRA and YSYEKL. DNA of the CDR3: TGCGCCAGCAGCCAACCAACAGGGGGCTATGGCTACACCTTC. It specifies CASSQPTGGYGYTF.

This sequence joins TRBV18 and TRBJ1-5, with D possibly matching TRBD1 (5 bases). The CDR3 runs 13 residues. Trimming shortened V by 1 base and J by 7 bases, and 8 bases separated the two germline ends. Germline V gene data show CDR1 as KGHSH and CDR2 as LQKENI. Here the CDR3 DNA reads TGTGCCAGCTCACCACGGGGGGAACAGCCCCAGCATTTT. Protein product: CASSPRGEQPQHF.

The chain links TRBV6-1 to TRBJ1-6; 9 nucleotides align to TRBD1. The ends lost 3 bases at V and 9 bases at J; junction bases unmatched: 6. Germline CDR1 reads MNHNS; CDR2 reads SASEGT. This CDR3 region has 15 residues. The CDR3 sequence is CASSEFTGGGSPLHF. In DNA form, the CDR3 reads TGTGCCAGCAGTGAGTTCACAGGGGGCGGTTCACCCCTCCACTTT.

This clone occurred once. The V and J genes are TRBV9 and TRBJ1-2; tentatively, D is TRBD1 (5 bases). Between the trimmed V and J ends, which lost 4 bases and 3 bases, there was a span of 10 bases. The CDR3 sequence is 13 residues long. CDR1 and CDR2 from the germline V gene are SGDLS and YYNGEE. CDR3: CASSPSGYYGYTF. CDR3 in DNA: TGTGCCAGCAGCCCATCAGGGTACTATGGCTACACCTTC.

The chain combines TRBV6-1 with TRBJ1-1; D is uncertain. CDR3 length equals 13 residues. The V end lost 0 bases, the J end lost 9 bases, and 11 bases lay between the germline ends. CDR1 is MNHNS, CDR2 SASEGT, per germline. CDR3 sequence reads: CASSEARAVKAFF. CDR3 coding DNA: TGTGCCAGCAGTGAAGCGAGGGCGGTGAAAGCTTTCTTT.

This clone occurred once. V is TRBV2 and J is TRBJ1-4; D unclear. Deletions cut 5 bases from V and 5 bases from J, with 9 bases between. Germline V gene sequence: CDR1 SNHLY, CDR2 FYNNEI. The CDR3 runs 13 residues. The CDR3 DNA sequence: TGTGCCAGCAGTCCCGACCACAATGAAAAACTGTTTTTT. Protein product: CASSPDHNEKLFF.

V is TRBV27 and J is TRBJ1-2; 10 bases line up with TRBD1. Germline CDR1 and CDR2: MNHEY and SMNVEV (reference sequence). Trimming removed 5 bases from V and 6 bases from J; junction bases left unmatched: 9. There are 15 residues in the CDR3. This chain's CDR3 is CASSLRDRGVHGYTF. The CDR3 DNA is TGTGCCAGCAGTCTCCGGGACAGGGGAGTACATGGCTACACCTTC.

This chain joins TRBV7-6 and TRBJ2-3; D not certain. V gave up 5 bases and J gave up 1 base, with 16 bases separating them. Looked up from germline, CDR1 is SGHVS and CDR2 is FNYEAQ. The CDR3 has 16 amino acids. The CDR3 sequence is CASSPSSLTRTDTQYF. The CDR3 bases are TGTGCCAGCAGCCCGTCCTCACTTACTCGCACAGATACGCAGTATTTT.